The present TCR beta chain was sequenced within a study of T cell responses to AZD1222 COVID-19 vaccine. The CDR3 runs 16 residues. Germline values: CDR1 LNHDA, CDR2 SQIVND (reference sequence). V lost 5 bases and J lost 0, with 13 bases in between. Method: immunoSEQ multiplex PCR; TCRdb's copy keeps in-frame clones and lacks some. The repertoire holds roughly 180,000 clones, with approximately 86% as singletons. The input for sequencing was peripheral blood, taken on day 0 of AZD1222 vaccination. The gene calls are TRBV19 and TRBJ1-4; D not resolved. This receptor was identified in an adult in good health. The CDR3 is CASSRTFFATNEKLFF. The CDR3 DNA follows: TGTGCCAGTAGTCGGACCTTTTTTGCAACTAATGAAAAACTGTTTTTT.